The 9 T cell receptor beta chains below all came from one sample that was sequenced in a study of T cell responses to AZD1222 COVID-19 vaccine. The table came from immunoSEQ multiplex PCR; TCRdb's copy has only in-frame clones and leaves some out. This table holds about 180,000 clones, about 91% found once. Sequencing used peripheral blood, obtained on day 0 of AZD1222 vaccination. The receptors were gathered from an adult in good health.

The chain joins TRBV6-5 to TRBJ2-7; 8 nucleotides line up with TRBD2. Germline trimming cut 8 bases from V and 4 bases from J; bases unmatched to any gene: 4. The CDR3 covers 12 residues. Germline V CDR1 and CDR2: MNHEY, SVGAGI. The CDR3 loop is CASSGGGYEQYF. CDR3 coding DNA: TGTGCCAGCTCCGGCGGGGGGTACGAGCAGTACTTC.

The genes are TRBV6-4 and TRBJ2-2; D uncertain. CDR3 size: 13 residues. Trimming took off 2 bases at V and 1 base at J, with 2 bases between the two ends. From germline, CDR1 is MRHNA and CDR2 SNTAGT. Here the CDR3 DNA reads TGTGCCAGCAGTGACGGGAACACCGGGGAGCTGTTTTTT. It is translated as CASSDGNTGELFF.

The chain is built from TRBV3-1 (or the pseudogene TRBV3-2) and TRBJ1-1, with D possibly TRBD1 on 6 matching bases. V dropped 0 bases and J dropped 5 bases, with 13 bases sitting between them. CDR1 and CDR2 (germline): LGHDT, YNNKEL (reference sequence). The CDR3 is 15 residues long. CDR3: CASSQDRGRGTEAFF. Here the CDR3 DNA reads TGTGCCAGCAGCCAAGACCGGGGTAGGGGGACTGAAGCTTTCTTT.

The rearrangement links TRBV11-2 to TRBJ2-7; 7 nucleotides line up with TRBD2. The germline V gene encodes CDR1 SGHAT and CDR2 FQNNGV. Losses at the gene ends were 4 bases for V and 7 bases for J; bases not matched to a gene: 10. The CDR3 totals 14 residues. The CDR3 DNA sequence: TGTGCCAGCAGCTCGACTAGCTACTTTTGGGAGCAGTACTTC. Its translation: CASSSTSYFWEQYF.

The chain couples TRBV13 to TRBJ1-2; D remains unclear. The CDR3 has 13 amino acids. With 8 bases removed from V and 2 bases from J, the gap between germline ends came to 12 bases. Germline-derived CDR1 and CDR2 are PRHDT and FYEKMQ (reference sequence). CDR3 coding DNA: TGTGCCAGCCGCCCGATGGGGAACTATGGCTACACCTTC. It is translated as CASRPMGNYGYTF.

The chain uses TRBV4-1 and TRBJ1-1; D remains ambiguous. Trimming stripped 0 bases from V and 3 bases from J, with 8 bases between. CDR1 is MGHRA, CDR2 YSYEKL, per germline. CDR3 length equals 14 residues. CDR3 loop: CASSQDQGHTEAFF. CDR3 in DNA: TGCGCCAGCAGCCAAGATCAAGGGCACACTGAAGCTTTCTTT.

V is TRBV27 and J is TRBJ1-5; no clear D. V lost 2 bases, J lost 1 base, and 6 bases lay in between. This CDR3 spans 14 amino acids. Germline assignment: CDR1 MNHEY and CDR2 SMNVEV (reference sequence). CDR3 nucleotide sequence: TGTGCCAGCAGTTTAAAGGCCAGCAATCAGCCCCAGCATTTT. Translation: CASSLKASNQPQHF.

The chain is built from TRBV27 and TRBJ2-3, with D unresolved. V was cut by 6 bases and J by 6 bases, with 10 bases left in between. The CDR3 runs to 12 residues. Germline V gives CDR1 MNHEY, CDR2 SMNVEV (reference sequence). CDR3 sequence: CASSPAWDTQYF. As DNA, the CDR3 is TGTGCCAGCAGCCCGGCTTGGGATACGCAGTATTTT.

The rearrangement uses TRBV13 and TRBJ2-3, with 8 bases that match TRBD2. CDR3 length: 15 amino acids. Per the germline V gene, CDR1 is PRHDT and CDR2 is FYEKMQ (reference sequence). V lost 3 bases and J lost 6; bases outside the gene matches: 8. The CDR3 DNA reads TGTGCCAGCAGCTTCTCGAGCGGGGGACCGGATACGCAGTATTTT. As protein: CASSFSSGGPDTQYF. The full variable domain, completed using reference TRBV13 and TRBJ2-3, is AAGVIQSPRHLIKEKRETATLKCYPIPRHDTVYWYQQGPGQDPQFLISFYEKMQSDKGSIPDRFSAQQFSDYHSELNMSSLELGDSALYFCASSFSSGGPDTQYFGPGTRLTVL.